Listed here are 4 T cell receptor beta chains from one sample, sequenced in a study of technical replicates of blood from a handful of donors. The method was immunoSEQ multiplex PCR; TCRdb's version includes in-frame clones alone and lacks a portion of them. The table has 60,000 to 70,000 clones, roughly 98% seen once. Sequences were obtained from T cells isolated from PBMCs. The receptors originated from a human donor in good health.

The gene calls are TRBV10-1 and TRBJ2-7; TRBD2 matches at 11 bases. V was clipped by 5 bases and J by 3 bases; unmatched bases: 3. Germline V lookup: CDR1 WNHNN, CDR2 SYGVQD (reference sequence). The CDR3 has 14 residues. In DNA form, the CDR3 reads TGCGCCAGCAGTAAACTAGCGGGGGACTACGAGCAGTACTTC. This codes for CASSKLAGDYEQYF.

This chain joins TRBV25-1 and TRBJ2-1; a possible D gene is TRBD2 (6 bases). Germline lookup yields CDR1 MGHDK and CDR2 SYGVNS. The CDR3 totals 18 residues. The V end lost 3 bases, the J end lost 4 bases, and 22 bases lay between the germline ends. CDR3 in amino acids: CASSDPRVGGPVYNEQFF. The CDR3 DNA follows: TGTGCCAGCAGTGACCCTAGGGTGGGGGGACCGGTATACAATGAGCAGTTCTTC.

The chain carries TRBV15 and TRBJ1-2; TRBD1 is a possible D gene (5 bases). The CDR3 has 15 residues. V was shortened by 3 bases and J by 6 bases, with 17 bases between the two germline ends. Germline V gene data show CDR1 as LNHNV and CDR2 as YYDKDF (reference sequence). CDR3 in amino acids: CATSRRWGVKDGYTF. CDR3 nucleotide sequence: TGTGCCACCAGCAGGAGGTGGGGGGTTAAGGATGGCTACACCTTC.

The count of this clone is one. The genes are TRBV7-2 and TRBJ2-7, with 7 bases that match TRBD1. The CDR3 length is 15 residues. V trimming: 5 bases; J trimming: 4 bases; junction bases outside the gene matches: 11. The V gene's germline CDR1 is SGHTA and CDR2 FQGNSA. CDR3 residues: CASSPPRDSVYEQYF. CDR3 nucleotides: TGTGCCAGCAGCCCGCCCCGGGACAGCGTTTACGAGCAGTACTTC.